The clone carrying this TCR beta chain was observed a single time. Sequenced by immunoSEQ multiplex PCR; TCRdb stores in-frame clones only, minus some. Of around 640,000 clones in the sample, roughly 95% were seen once. The source of the sample is a study of shared clonotypes between healthy human individuals. This CDR3 contains 14 residues. Germline assignment: CDR1 SGHRS and CDR2 YFSETQ. Trimming removed 1 base from V and 1 base from J, with 6 bases in between. Naive CD8 cells were CD45RO-negative, positively selected for CCR7, excluding terminally differentiated effector memory CD45RA+ cells. Sequencing was done on a sample of naive CD8+ T cells sorted from blood. The sequence came from a woman in her 30s in good health. V is TRBV5-1 and J is TRBJ2-1; D might be TRBD1 (5 bases). The chain's CDR3 is CASSLYRSYNEQFF. CDR3 bases: TGCGCCAGCAGCTTGTACAGGTCCTACAATGAGCAGTTCTTC.